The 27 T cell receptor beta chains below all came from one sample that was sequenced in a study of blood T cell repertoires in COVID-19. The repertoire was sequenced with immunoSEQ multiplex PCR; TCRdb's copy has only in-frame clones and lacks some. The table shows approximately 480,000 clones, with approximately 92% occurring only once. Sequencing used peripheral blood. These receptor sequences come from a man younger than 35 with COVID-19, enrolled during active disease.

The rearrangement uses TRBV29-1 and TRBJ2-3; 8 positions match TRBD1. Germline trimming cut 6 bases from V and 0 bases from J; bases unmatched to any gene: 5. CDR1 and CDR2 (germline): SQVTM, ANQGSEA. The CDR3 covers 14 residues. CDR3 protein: CSVAQGGSTDTQYF. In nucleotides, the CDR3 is TGCAGCGTGGCACAGGGGGGAAGCACAGATACGCAGTATTTT.

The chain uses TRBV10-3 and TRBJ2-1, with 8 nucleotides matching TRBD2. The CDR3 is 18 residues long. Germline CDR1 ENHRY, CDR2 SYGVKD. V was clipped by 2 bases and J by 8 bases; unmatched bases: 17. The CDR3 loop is CAISEPISGGRTRDEQFF. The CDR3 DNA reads TGTGCCATCAGTGAGCCTATTTCAGGCGGGAGGACCAGGGATGAGCAGTTCTTC.

As DNA, the CDR3 is TGCGCCAGCAGCCAGGGACTAGCAGGGGATGAGCAGTTCTTC. Protein sequence: CASSQGLAGDEQFF. The chain recombines TRBV4-1 with TRBJ2-1, with 9 bases matching TRBD2. Trimming at V came to 3 bases and at J to 8 bases, leaving 5 bases not matched to a gene. The CDR3 is 14 amino acids. Germline CDR1 reads MGHRA; CDR2 reads YSYEKL.

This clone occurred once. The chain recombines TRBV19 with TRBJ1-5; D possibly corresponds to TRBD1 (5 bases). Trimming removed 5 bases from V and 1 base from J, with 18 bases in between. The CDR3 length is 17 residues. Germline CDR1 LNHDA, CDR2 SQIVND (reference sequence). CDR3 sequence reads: CASSPPRGQGSNQPQHF. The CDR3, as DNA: TGTGCCAGTAGTCCCCCTCGTGGGCAGGGAAGCAATCAGCCCCAGCATTTT.

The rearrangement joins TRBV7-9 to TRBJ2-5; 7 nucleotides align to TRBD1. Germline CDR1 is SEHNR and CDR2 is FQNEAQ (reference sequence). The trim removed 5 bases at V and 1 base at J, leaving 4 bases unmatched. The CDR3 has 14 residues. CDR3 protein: CASSLTGPQETQYF. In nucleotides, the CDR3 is TGTGCCAGCAGCCTGACAGGGCCCCAAGAGACCCAGTACTTC.

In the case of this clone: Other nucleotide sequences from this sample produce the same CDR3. This CDR3 reads CASSTGGSYEQYF. The CDR3 nucleotides read TGTGCCAGTAGTACCGGCGGCTCCTACGAGCAGTACTTC. This rearrangement joins TRBV19 to TRBJ2-7; D uncertain. V was cut by 4 bases and J by 0 bases, with 7 bases left in between. Per the germline V gene, CDR1 is LNHDA and CDR2 is SQIVND (reference sequence). This CDR3 has 13 residues. Full variable domain (rest looked up from reference TRBV19 and TRBJ2-7): DGGITQSPKYLFRKEGQNVTLSCEQNLNHDAMYWYRQDPGQGLRLIYYSQIVNDFQKGDIAEGYSVSREKKESFPLTVTSAQKNPTAFYLCASSTGGSYEQYFGPGTRLTVT.

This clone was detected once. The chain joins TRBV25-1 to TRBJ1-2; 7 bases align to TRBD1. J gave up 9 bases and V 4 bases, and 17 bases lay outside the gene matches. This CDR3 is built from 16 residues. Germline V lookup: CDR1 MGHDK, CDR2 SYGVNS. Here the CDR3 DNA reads TGTGCCAGCAGTGGGTCTCCGGGACAGAGTTCTATGAGCTACACCTTC. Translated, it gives CASSGSPGQSSMSYTF.

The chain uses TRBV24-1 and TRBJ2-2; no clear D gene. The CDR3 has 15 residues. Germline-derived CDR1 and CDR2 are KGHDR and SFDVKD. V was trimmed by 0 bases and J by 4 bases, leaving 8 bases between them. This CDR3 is CATSDLPSGTGELFF. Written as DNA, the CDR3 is TGTGCCACCAGTGATTTGCCATCGGGCACCGGGGAGCTGTTTTTT.

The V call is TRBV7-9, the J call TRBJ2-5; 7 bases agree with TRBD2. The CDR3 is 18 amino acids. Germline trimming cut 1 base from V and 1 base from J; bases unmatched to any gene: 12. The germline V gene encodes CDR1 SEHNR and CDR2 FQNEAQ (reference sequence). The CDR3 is CASSLVAPGLLFQETQYF. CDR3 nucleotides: TGTGCCAGCAGCTTAGTGGCCCCGGGACTACTATTCCAAGAGACCCAGTACTTC.

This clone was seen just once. CDR3 sequence: CASSMSGGLRDTQYF. CDR3 bases: TGTGCCAGTAGTATGAGCGGGGGACTTCGGGATACGCAGTATTTT. This chain joins TRBV19 and TRBJ2-3, with 8 bases that match TRBD2. This CDR3 has 15 residues. V shed 3 bases, J shed 6 bases, and the junction held 8 bases outside the gene matches. Germline V gene data show CDR1 as LNHDA and CDR2 as SQIVND (reference sequence). Based on the CDR3 plus reference TRBV19 and TRBJ2-3, the full variable domain is DGGITQSPKYLFRKEGQNVTLSCEQNLNHDAMYWYRQDPGQGLRLIYYSQIVNDFQKGDIAEGYSVSREKKESFPLTVTSAQKNPTAFYLCASSMSGGLRDTQYFGPGTRLTVL.

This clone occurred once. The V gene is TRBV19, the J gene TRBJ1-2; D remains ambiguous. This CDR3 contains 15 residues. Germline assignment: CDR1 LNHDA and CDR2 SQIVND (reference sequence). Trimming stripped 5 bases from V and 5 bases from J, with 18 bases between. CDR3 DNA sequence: TGTGCCAGTAGTGTTGATCACTGGGCCCTATATGGCTACACCTTC. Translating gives CASSVDHWALYGYTF.

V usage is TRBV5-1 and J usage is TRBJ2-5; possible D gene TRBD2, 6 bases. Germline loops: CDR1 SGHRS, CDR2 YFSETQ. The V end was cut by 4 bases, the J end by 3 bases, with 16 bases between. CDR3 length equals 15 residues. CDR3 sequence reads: CASSPTRRDEETQYF. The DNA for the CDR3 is TGCGCCAGCAGCCCGACGCGGCGGGACGAAGAGACCCAGTACTTC.

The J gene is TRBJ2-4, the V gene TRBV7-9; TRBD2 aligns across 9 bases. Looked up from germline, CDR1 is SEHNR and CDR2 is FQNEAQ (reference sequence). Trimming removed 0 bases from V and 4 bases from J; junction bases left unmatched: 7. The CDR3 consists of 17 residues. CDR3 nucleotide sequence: TGTGCCAGCAGCTTAGCAGAGACTAGCGGCGAGAAAAACATTCAGTACTTC. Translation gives CASSLAETSGEKNIQYF.

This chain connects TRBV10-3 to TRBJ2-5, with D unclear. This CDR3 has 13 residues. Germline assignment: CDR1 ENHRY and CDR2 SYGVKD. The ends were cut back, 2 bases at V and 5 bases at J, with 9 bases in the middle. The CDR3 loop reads CAISEAAAETQYF. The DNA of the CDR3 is TGTGCCATCAGTGAGGCCGCGGCGGAGACCCAGTACTTC.

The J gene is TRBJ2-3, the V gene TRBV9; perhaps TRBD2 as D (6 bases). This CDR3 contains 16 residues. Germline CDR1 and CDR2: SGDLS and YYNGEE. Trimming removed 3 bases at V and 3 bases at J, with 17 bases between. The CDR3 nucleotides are TGTGCCAGCAGCGGCGCGGGACTTACTAATACAGATACGCAGTATTTT. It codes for CASSGAGLTNTDTQYF. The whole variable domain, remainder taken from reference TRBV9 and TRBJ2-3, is DSGVTQTPKHLITATGQRVTLRCSPRSGDLSVYWYQQSLDQGLQFLIQYYNGEERAKGNILERFSAQQFPDLHSELNLSSLELGDSALYFCASSGAGLTNTDTQYFGPGTRLTVL.

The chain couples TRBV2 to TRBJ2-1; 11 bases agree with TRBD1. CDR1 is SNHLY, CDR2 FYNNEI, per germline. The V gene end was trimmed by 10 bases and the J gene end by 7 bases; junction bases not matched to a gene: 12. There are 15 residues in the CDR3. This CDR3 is CANWDPGTGGNEQFF. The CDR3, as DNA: TGTGCCAACTGGGATCCCGGGACAGGGGGAAATGAGCAGTTCTTC. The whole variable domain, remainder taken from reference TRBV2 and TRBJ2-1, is EPEVTQTPSHQVTQMGQEVILRCVPISNHLYFYWYRQILGQKVEFLVSFYNNEISEKSEIFDDQFSVERPDGSNFTLKIRSTKLEDSAMYFCANWDPGTGGNEQFFGPGTRLTVL.

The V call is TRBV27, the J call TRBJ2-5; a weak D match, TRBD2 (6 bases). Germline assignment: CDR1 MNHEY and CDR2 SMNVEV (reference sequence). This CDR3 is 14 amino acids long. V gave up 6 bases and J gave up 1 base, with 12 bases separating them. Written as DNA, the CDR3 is TGTGCCAGCAGCCGGAGCGGGTTCCAAGAGACCCAGTACTTC. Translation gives CASSRSGFQETQYF.

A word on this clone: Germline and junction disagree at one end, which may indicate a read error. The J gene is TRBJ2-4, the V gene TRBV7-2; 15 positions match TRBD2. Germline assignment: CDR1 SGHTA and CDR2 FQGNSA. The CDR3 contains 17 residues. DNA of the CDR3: TGTGCCAGCAGCGCAAGGACTAGCGGGAGGGCCAGAAACATTCAGTACTTC. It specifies CASSARTSGRARNIQYF. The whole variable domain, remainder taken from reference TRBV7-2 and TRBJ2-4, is GAGVSQSPSNKVTEKGKDVELRCDPISGHTALYWYRQSLGQGLEFLIYFQGNSAPDKSGLPSDRFSAERTGGSVSTLTIQRTQQEDSAVYLCASSARTSGRARNIQYFGAGTRLSVL.

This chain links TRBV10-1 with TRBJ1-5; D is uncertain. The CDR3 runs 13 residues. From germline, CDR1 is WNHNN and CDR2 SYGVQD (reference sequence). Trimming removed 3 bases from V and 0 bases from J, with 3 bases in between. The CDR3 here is CASSDSSNQPQHF. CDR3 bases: TGCGCCAGCAGTGATAGTAGCAATCAGCCCCAGCATTTT.

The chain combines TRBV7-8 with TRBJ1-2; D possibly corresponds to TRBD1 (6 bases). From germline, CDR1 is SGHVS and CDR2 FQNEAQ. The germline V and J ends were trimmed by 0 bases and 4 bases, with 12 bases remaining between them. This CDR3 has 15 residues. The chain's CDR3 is CASSLAGRGIYGYTF. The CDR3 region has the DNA TGTGCCAGCAGCTTAGCGGGCAGGGGCATCTATGGCTACACCTTC.

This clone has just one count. CDR3 DNA: TGTGCCAGCAGCTCTCTAACCGGGACAGGAAAAAATCAGCCCCAGCATTTT. It encodes CASSSLTGTGKNQPQHF. This rearrangement joins TRBV27 to TRBJ1-5, with TRBD1 identical over 8 bases. The CDR3 covers 17 residues. The germline CDR1 and CDR2 sequences are MNHEY and SMNVEV (reference sequence). With V trimmed by 6 bases and J by 4 bases, 14 bases remained unmatched.

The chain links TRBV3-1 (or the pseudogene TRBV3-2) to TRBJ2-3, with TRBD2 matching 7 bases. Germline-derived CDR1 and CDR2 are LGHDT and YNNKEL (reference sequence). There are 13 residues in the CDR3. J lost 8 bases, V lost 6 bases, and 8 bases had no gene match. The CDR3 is CASRKEAGSTQYF. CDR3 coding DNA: TGTGCCAGCAGAAAGGAAGCGGGGAGTACGCAGTATTTT.

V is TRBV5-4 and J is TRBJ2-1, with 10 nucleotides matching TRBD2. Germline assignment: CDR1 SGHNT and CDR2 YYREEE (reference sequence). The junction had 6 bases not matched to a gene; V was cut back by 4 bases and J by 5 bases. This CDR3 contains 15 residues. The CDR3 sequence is CASSRRTSGDNEQFF. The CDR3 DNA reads TGTGCCAGCAGCCGTCGGACTAGCGGAGACAATGAGCAGTTCTTC. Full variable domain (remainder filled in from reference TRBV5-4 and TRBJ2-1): ETGVTQSPTHLIKTRGQQVTLRCSSQSGHNTVSWYQQALGQGPQFIFQYYREEENGRGNFPPRFSGLQFPNYSSELNVNALELDDSALYLCASSRRTSGDNEQFFGPGTRLTVL.

CDR3 DNA: TGCAGTGCCCTGGGGGCAGGGACGCAGTATTTT. Its translation is CSALGAGTQYF. The chain has TRBV20-1 and TRBJ2-3; D might be TRBD1 (6 bases). V lost 6 bases and J 9 bases, leaving 13 bases between the germline ends. CDR3 length: 11 residues. Germline CDR1 and CDR2: DFQATT and SNEGSKA (reference sequence).

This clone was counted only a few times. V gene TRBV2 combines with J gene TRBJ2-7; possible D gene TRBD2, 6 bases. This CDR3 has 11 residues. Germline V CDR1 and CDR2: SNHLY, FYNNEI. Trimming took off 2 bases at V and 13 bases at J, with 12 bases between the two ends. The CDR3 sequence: CASSELIAAYF. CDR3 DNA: TGTGCCAGCAGTGAACTAATAGCGGCATACTTC.

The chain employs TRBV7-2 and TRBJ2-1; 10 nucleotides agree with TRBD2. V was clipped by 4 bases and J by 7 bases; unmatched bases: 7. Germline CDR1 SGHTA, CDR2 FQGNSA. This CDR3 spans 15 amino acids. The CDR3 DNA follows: TGTGCCAGCAGCTCTCTAGCGGGAGTTGGAAATGAGCAGTTCTTC. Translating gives CASSSLAGVGNEQFF.

CDR3 nucleotide sequence: TGTGCCAGCAGCAAAAGGGGCAGGGCAAACATTCAGTACTTC. Translation gives CASSKRGRANIQYF. V is TRBV21-1 and J is TRBJ2-4; the table's TRBD1 call for D was not verified on the DNA. TRBV21-1 is described as a pseudogene. There are 14 residues in the CDR3.